One sample yielded the 9 T cell receptor beta chains listed below, sequenced in a study of cytomegalovirus exposure and HLA in healthy donors. The PCR contained 60 Vbeta and 13 Jbeta primers. Sequenced by immunoSEQ multiplex PCR; TCRdb stores in-frame clones only, minus some. Of 95,000 to 150,000 clones in the sample, about 73% were seen once. Specimen: PBMCs. The receptors here all came from a woman aged 35 to 49 in good health and CMV-seronegative.

This clone occurred a few times. The chain uses TRBV5-1 and TRBJ1-3, with 9 bases aligning to TRBD1. Germline V lookup: CDR1 SGHRS, CDR2 YFSETQ. V was clipped by 4 bases and J by 0 bases; unmatched bases: 5. There are 16 residues in the CDR3. CDR3 loop: CASSGTGTHSGNTIYF. CDR3 coding DNA: TGCGCCAGCAGCGGGACAGGGACCCACTCTGGAAACACCATATATTTT.

The table lists this clone with a few counts. The V gene is TRBV29-1, the J gene TRBJ1-2, with 8 bases that match TRBD1. V was pared by 4 bases and J by 8 bases, with 6 bases of the junction left unmatched. Germline assignment: CDR1 SQVTM and CDR2 ANQGSEA. The CDR3 spans 12 residues. The CDR3 sequence: CSVGTGRTGYTF. CDR3 sequence (DNA): TGCAGCGTTGGGACAGGGAGGACCGGCTACACCTTC.

In its sample, this clone was seen a few times. This rearrangement joins TRBV7-2 to TRBJ2-7, with D perhaps TRBD1 (6 bases). Germline CDR1 and CDR2: SGHTA and FQGNSA. Trimming pared 5 bases from V and 0 bases from J, leaving 14 bases between. The CDR3 length is 15 residues. The DNA for the CDR3 is TGTGCCAGCAGCCTCGAGACAGGAAACTCCTACGAGCAGTACTTC. Its translation is CASSLETGNSYEQYF.

The genes are TRBV7-2 and TRBJ2-3, with 9 bases identical to TRBD2. CDR1 is SGHTA and CDR2 is FQGNSA in the germline V gene. J was trimmed by 6 bases and V by 6 bases; bases with no gene match: 7. This CDR3 has 14 residues. In nucleotides, the CDR3 is TGTGCCAGCAGTAGCGGGAGCAACCGGGATACGCAGTATTTT. Translated: CASSSGSNRDTQYF.

The chain employs TRBV30 and TRBJ2-3; possible D gene TRBD1, 5 bases. The V gene lost 1 base and the J gene lost 0 bases, with 5 bases spanning the gap. The CDR3 covers 13 residues. Germline V gene sequence: CDR1 GTSNPN, CDR2 SVGIG (reference sequence). The CDR3 region has the DNA TGTGCCTGGAGTGAGGGGAGCACAGATACGCAGTATTTT. It translates to CAWSEGSTDTQYF.

The chain combines TRBV4-2 with TRBJ2-2; TRBD2 matches at 8 bases. The CDR3 is made up of 15 amino acids. V lost 4 bases and J lost 5; bases outside the gene matches: 6. The germline gives CDR1 LGHNA, CDR2 YNFKEQ. CDR3 bases: TGTGCCAGCAGCCGAGACAGCGGGGGAACCGGGGAGCTGTTTTTT. It yields the protein CASSRDSGGTGELFF.

This sequence joins TRBV7-8 and TRBJ1-4; D not certain. The germline CDR1 and CDR2 sequences are SGHVS and FQNEAQ. V lost 2 bases to trimming and J lost 0 bases, with 10 bases between them. CDR3 length: 16 residues. DNA of the CDR3: TGTGCCAGCAGCTTATGGAGATTTGCAACTAATGAAAAACTGTTTTTT. Translated: CASSLWRFATNEKLFF.

The genes are TRBV7-9 and TRBJ2-5; 9 bases match TRBD2. The CDR3 covers 15 residues. CDR1 SEHNR and CDR2 FQNEAQ come from the germline V gene (reference sequence). With 0 bases clipped from V and 4 bases from J, the junction kept 3 bases outside the gene matches. CDR3 region: CASSLASGGGETQYF. CDR3 nucleotide sequence: TGTGCCAGCAGCTTAGCTAGCGGGGGCGGAGAGACCCAGTACTTC. The whole variable domain, filled in from reference TRBV7-9 and TRBJ2-5, reads DTGVSQNPRHKITKRGQNVTFRCDPISEHNRLYWYRQTLGQGPEFLTYFQNEAQLEKSRLLSDRFSAERPKGSFSTLEIQRTEQGDSAMYLCASSLASGGGETQYFGPGTRLLVL.

The sample holds one count of this clone. The V gene is TRBV7-8, the J gene TRBJ1-6; tentative D call: TRBD1 (5 bases). CDR1 and CDR2 (germline): SGHVS, FQNEAQ. The CDR3 spans 15 residues. Trimming took 5 bases from V and 1 from J, leaving 9 bases between them. The CDR3 DNA follows: TGTGCCAGCAGCCTCCAGGGATCCTATAATTCACCCCTCCACTTT. As protein: CASSLQGSYNSPLHF. Full variable domain (rest looked up from reference TRBV7-8 and TRBJ1-6): GAGVSQSPRYKVAKRGQDVALRCDPISGHVSLFWYQQALGQGPEFLTYFQNEAQLDKSGLPSDRFFAERPEGSVSTLKIQRTQQEDSAVYLCASSLQGSYNSPLHFGNGTRLTVT.